This TCR beta chain is drawn from a study of T cells expressing NK-cell markers. In the study overall: Source material for TCR beta repertoires consisted of sorted CD3+CD56+NKG2C+, CD3+CD56+NKG2C- and CD3+CD56-NKG2C+ T cells. Seven of eight sequenced donors tested HCMV-seropositive; one tested seronegative. The study's findings and limits: The same clonotypes also predominated in the CD3+CD56-NKG2C+ fraction of a few donors.

The cDNA for TCR beta came from 5'RACE template switching with UMIs. From its re-call of the 5' RACE reads, TCRdb lists each CDR3 protein once, without DNA. The table lists about 160,000 distinct CDR3 sequences. Of note for this clonotype: The antigen is not known.

Germline CDR1 SGHDT, CDR2 YYEEEE. The CDR3 sequence is 15 residues long. This TCR was recovered from a man aged 18-70 years in good health. Sequencing was done on a sample of blood T cells: a sorted CD56 or NKG2C T cell subset, CD4+ or CD8+ T cells, or bulk PBMC T cells (not recorded which). The V and J genes are TRBV5-6 and TRBJ2-1; the D call from TCRdb, TRBD1, cannot be confirmed without DNA. CDR3: CASSLGQGSYNEQFF.